This TCR beta chain emerged from a study of blood T cell repertoires in COVID-19. The wider study: Acute and convalescent COVID-19 samples came from the United States, Italy and Spain. Sources were T cells, B-cell-depleted T cells, or PBMCs; the material itself was cDNA or gDNA.

Study members were between roughly 18 and 90 years old and lived in 20 to 30 US regions. Original processing methods: How many nucleated cells were present was estimated from reference gene primer amplification. Profiling relied on immunoSEQ multiplex PCR, and the TCRdb table lists in-frame clones only, not all of them. V and J calls and clone size are given by that table; D and trimming were obtained from the DNA. The sample holds 200,000 to 250,000 clones; 86% are singletons and the top ten take about 4.1%. The sequence was obtained from a woman between 40 and 55 years old with acute COVID-19. The specimen sequenced was PBMCs or T cells enriched from blood (not recorded which).

The CDR3 DNA reads as TGTGCCAGCAAACGCGGGAGTCTCATCGACAATGAGCAGTTCTTC. Its translation: CASKRGSLIDNEQFF. The rearrangement uses TRBV27 and TRBJ2-1, with 7 nucleotides matching TRBD2. J was trimmed by 5 bases and V by 7 bases; bases with no gene match: 11. Germline CDR1 is MNHEY and CDR2 is SMNVEV (reference sequence). The CDR3 is 15 residues long.